The 4 T cell receptor beta chains given below trace back to one sample, sequenced in a study of glioma-infiltrating T cells (dated by TCRdb to about 2016). The sequencer was an Illumina MiSeq. The iRepertoire nested amplicon-rescue multiplex PCR (arm-PCR) platform was used to amplify TCR alpha and beta CDR3 regions from RNA. TCRdb reanalyzed the raw reads on its own, using fastp at Q25 for trimming and MiXCR for clone calling, and kept in-frame beta chains. Here each entry gathers all rows of one CDR3 protein and keeps the most common genes and DNA. The sample table lists more than 90,000 distinct CDR3 sequences, approximately 40% of them with a count of one. More than 30% of the sample lies in the top ten. The sequenced sample consisted of glioma tissue, nonneoplastic brain tissue, or PBMCs (not recorded which). The receptor set was obtained from a human donor with low-grade glioma or glioblastoma, undergoing nonglioma brain surgery, or in good health (not recorded which).

This clonotype occurred many times. The rearrangement joins TRBV5-4 to TRBJ2-3; 8 bases map to TRBD1. V was clipped by 0 bases and J by 7 bases; unmatched bases: 7. Germline V gene sequence: CDR1 SGHNT, CDR2 YYREEE (reference sequence). The CDR3 extends over 15 amino acids. CDR3 coding DNA: TGTGCCAGCAGCTTGGACAGGGGGAGAGTTAATACGCAGTATTTT. This sequence encodes CASSLDRGRVNTQYF.

This clonotype was found many times. The CDR3 bases are TGTGCCAGCAGTTACCCTGGGACTTTCACAGATACGCAGTATTTT. It specifies CASSYPGTFTDTQYF. The V and J genes are TRBV6-6 and TRBJ2-3; TRBD2 is a possible D gene (6 bases). Between the trimmed V and J ends, which lost 2 bases and 2 bases, there was a span of 11 bases. This CDR3 comprises 15 residues. Germline-derived CDR1 and CDR2 are MNHNY and SVGAGI (reference sequence).

This clonotype was picked up many times. This sequence joins TRBV14 and TRBJ1-1; D remains unclear. Germline-derived CDR1 and CDR2 are SGHDN and FVKESK. The CDR3 has 15 amino acids. Deletions cut 1 base from V and 0 bases from J, with 9 bases between. CDR3 nucleotides: TGTGCCAGCAGCCAAGTTGTTTTATTGAACACTGAAGCTTTCTTT. It yields the protein CASSQVVLLNTEAFF.

Ten or more counts support this clonotype. V gene TRBV20-1 combines with J gene TRBJ1-1, with D unresolved. The CDR3 runs 11 residues. The germline V gene encodes CDR1 DFQATT and CDR2 SNEGSKA (reference sequence). V lost 0 bases, J lost 5 bases, and 4 bases lay in between. The CDR3 protein is CSARDTTEAFF. CDR3 sequence (DNA): TGCAGTGCTAGAGATACTACTGAAGCTTTCTTT.